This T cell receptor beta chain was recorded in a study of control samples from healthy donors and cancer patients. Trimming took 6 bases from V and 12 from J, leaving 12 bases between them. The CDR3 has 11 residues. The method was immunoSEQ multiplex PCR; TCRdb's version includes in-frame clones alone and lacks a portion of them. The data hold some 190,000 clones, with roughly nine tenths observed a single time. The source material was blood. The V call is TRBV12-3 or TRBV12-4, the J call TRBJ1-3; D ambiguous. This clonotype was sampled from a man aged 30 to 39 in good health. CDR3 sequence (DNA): TGTGCCAGCAGGGTTGGTTGGGGCATATATTTT. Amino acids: CASRVGWGIYF.